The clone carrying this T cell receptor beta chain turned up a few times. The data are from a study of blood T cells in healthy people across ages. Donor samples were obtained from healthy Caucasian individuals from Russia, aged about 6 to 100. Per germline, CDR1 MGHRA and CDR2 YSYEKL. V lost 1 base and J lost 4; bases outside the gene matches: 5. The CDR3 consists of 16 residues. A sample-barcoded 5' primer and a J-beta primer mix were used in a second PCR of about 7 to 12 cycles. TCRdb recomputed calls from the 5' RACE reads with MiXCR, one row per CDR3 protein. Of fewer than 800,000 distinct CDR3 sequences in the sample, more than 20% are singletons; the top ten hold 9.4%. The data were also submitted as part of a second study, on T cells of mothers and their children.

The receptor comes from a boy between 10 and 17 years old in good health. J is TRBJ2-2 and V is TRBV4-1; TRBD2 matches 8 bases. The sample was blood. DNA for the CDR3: TGCGCCAGCAGCCAAGTCCCCAGCGGGGGCACCGGGGAGCTGTTTTTT. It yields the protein CASSQVPSGGTGELFF.